Listed here is a single T cell receptor (beta chain). The antigen is undetermined. CDR3 length: 15 amino acids. Germline V gene data show CDR1 as DFQATT and CDR2 as SNEGSKA (reference sequence). Trimming removed 1 base from V and 3 bases from J, with 14 bases in between. TCRdb used MiXCR to reprocess the 5' RACE reads, holding one entry per CDR3 protein. The repertoire includes roughly 670,000 distinct CDR3 sequences, over 15% of them detected once, and around 19% sits in the top ten. The data were taken from a study of CD8 T cells in ankylosing spondylitis. Notes on the study in general: The disease-linked clones had a CD8+ phenotype and low blood frequencies. Within ankylosing spondylitis blood, a TCR beta motif made up of seven or eight highly homologous variants appeared to be characteristic.

This chain joins TRBV20-1 and TRBJ2-3; D is perhaps TRBD2 (5 bases). The TCR originated in a male donor with ankylosing spondylitis. The specimen sequenced was blood, either unsorted or a sorted T cell fraction (not recorded which). CDR3 sequence reads: CSARVRGSWTDTQYF. The CDR3 DNA sequence: TGCAGTGCTAGAGTTAGAGGGAGCTGGACAGATACGCAGTATTTT.